This T cell receptor (beta chain) is drawn from a study of CD8+ T cells in alopecia areata. The treatment was: oral pan-JAK inhibitor, 5-10 mg twice daily. The ends lost 5 bases at V and 12 bases at J; junction bases unmatched: 8. The CDR3 runs 15 residues. Germline CDR1 is SGHDN and CDR2 is FVKESK. Extracted RNA was reverse transcribed, and the resulting cDNA served as sequencing template. The data were produced by immunoSEQ multiplex PCR, yet TCRdb's version contains in-frame clones alone and is incomplete. The profile shows 250,000 to 300,000 clones, more than 45% of them singletons. This sequence joins TRBV14 and TRBJ2-1; 15 bases line up with TRBD2. This TCR derives from a human donor with alopecia areata. The specimen was CD4+ T cells sorted from blood, collected at week 24, from a patient treated with tofacitinib. The CDR3 loop reads CASSWTSGGAPGQFF. DNA of the CDR3: TGTGCCAGCAGCTGGACTAGCGGGGGGGCCCCCGGGCAGTTCTTC.